This T cell receptor (beta chain) comes out of a study of shared clonotypes between healthy human individuals. CDR1 and CDR2 (germline): GTSNPN, SVGIG (reference sequence). The CDR3 contains 14 residues. Trimming left V 3 bases short and J 7 bases short, with 18 bases between. Measured with immunoSEQ multiplex PCR; TCRdb has only the in-frame clones, and not every one. The data show some 2 million clones, 85% to 95% seen once. The specimen sequenced was naive CD4+ T cells sorted from blood. As for subset: CD45RA+ positively selected. This TCR was sampled from a man between 18 and 35 years old in good health. This sequence joins TRBV30 and TRBJ1-2; a possible D gene is TRBD1 (5 bases). Written as DNA, the CDR3 is TGTGCCTGGAGCCCAACCGGGACCCCAATTGGCTACACCTTC. Translation gives CAWSPTGTPIGYTF.